A single sample is the source of the 32 T cell receptor beta chains below, sequenced in a study of T cell changes during pregnancy in multiple sclerosis (dated by TCRdb to about 2019). To prepare the library, the immunoSEQ multiplex PCR assay was applied. In its TCRdb copy, this immuneACCESS table keeps in-frame sequences only and misses some clones. Where compared with another copy, unresolved V genes explain less than half of these, and the others have no known cause. This sample comprises approximately 40,000 clones, 85% to 95% of them detected only once. Together, the top ten hold about 8.3% of the sample. Sequences were derived from CD8+ T cells from peripheral blood mononuclear cells, sampled in the third trimester of pregnancy. All receptors come from a female donor with multiple sclerosis, enrolled in a pregnancy study.

The CDR3 DNA reads TGTGCCAGCAGTTACGGGACAGGGGCAACTATGGATGGCTACACCTTC. Its protein is CASSYGTGATMDGYTF. This chain joins TRBV6-5 and TRBJ1-2; 10 nucleotides line up with TRBD1. V trimming: 2 bases; J trimming: 6 bases; junction bases outside the gene matches: 9. The length of the CDR3 is 16 residues. Germline CDR1 MNHEY, CDR2 SVGAGI.

CDR3 bases: TGTGCCAGCAGTGAAGTCGGCGGATCCACAGATACGCAGTATTTT. Encoded protein: CASSEVGGSTDTQYF. This sequence joins TRBV6-1 and TRBJ2-3, with D unclear. Per the germline V gene, CDR1 is MNHNS and CDR2 is SASEGT. The CDR3 is 15 amino acids. V was trimmed by 1 base and J by 2 bases, leaving 10 bases between them.

The chain has TRBV5-1 and TRBJ2-3, with 7 bases fitting TRBD1. Germline lookup yields CDR1 SGHRS and CDR2 YFSETQ. J gave up 1 base and V 4 bases, and 9 bases lay outside the gene matches. The CDR3 extends over 16 amino acids. CDR3 in DNA: TGCGCCAGCAGCGTCAACAGGGGATGGGGCACAGATACGCAGTATTTT. It specifies CASSVNRGWGTDTQYF. Filled out from reference TRBV5-1 and TRBJ2-3, the complete variable domain reads KAGVTQTPRYLIKTRGQQVTLSCSPISGHRSVSWYQQTPGQGLQFLFEYFSETQRNKGNFPGRFSGRQFSNSRSEMNVSTLELGDSALYLCASSVNRGWGTDTQYFGPGTRLTVL.

The chain recombines TRBV29-1 with TRBJ1-2, with D hard to call. Trimming shortened V by 0 bases and J by 2 bases, and 10 bases separated the two germline ends. The CDR3 is made up of 14 amino acids. Germline CDR1 is SQVTM and CDR2 is ANQGSEA. CDR3 nucleotide sequence: TGCAGCGTTGAAGAGTTTGCGGAGAACTATGGCTACACCTTC. Its protein product is CSVEEFAENYGYTF.

The chain joins TRBV27 to TRBJ2-7, with unresolved D. CDR1 is MNHEY, CDR2 SMNVEV, per germline (reference sequence). V gave up 5 bases and J gave up 5 bases, with 13 bases separating them. This CDR3 has 13 residues. CDR3 sequence reads: CASSLGDPNEQYF. The CDR3 DNA follows: TGTGCCAGCAGTCTTGGAGATCCCAACGAGCAGTACTTC.

This rearrangement joins TRBV14 to TRBJ2-6; D remains ambiguous. Germline CDR1 and CDR2: SGHDN and FVKESK. Trimming cost V 1 base and J 3 bases, with 10 bases left between them. This CDR3 comprises 16 residues. CDR3 sequence: CASSQGWPGGANVLTF. In DNA, the CDR3 is TGTGCCAGCAGCCAAGGGTGGCCAGGTGGGGCCAACGTCCTGACTTTC.

This chain links TRBV27 with TRBJ2-7; TRBD1 matches at 8 bases. Germline V gene sequence: CDR1 MNHEY, CDR2 SMNVEV (reference sequence). This CDR3 contains 13 residues. V lost 6 bases to trimming and J lost 6 bases; unmatched junction nucleotides: 7. The CDR3 nucleotides are TGTGCCAGCAGACCCGACAGGGGTGGCGAGCAGTACTTC. This translates into CASRPDRGGEQYF.

The rearrangement joins TRBV13 to TRBJ2-1, with TRBD2 identical over 7 bases. CDR1 and CDR2 (germline): PRHDT, FYEKMQ (reference sequence). V was clipped by 5 bases and J by 4 bases; unmatched bases: 8. This CDR3 has 15 amino acids. The CDR3 here is CASSTTSREYNEQFF. The CDR3 nucleotides read TGTGCCAGCAGCACGACTAGCAGGGAGTACAATGAGCAGTTCTTC.

This clone was seen only once. The CDR3, as DNA: TGTGCCAGCAGCCCCCCCCGGCGGGGGGGTAACTACGAGCAGTACTTC. This codes for CASSPPRRGGNYEQYF. The chain has TRBV2 and TRBJ2-7; TRBD2 agrees at 9 bases. Per germline, CDR1 SNHLY and CDR2 FYNNEI. J lost 3 bases, V lost 6 bases, and 12 bases had no gene match. CDR3 length equals 16 residues. The complete variable domain, with remaining parts taken from reference TRBV2 and TRBJ2-7, reads EPEVTQTPSHQVTQMGQEVILRCVPISNHLYFYWYRQILGQKVEFLVSFYNNEISEKSEIFDDQFSVERPDGSNFTLKIRSTKLEDSAMYFCASSPPRRGGNYEQYFGPGTRLTVT.

The CDR3 here is CASSLARLTGELFF. CDR3 coding DNA: TGTGCCAGCAGCTTGGCCAGGCTTACCGGGGAGCTGTTTTTT. V is TRBV5-6 and J is TRBJ2-2; D is uncertain. This CDR3 region has 14 residues. Trimming removed 0 bases from V and 5 bases from J, with 8 bases in between. Germline CDR1 and CDR2: SGHDT and YYEEEE. Filled out from reference TRBV5-6 and TRBJ2-2, the complete variable domain reads DAGVTQSPTHLIKTRGQQVTLRCSPKSGHDTVSWYQQALGQGPQFIFQYYEEEERQRGNFPDRFSGHQFPNYSSELNVNALLLGDSALYLCASSLARLTGELFFGEGSRLTVL.

The rearrangement uses TRBV5-5 and TRBJ1-2; TRBD1 is a possible D gene (6 bases). Per the germline V gene, CDR1 is SGHKS and CDR2 is YYEKEE (reference sequence). V was cut by 5 bases and J by 0 bases, with 14 bases left in between. The CDR3 loop spans 15 amino acids. The CDR3 DNA follows: TGTGCCAGCAGGTTAACGGGACAAACTAACTATGGCTACACCTTC. It is translated as CASRLTGQTNYGYTF.

The chain employs TRBV19 and TRBJ1-5; 7 bases align to TRBD1. Trimming took 1 base from V and 6 from J; bases not matched to a gene: 9. The CDR3 sequence is 16 residues long. Per the germline V gene, CDR1 is LNHDA and CDR2 is SQIVND (reference sequence). CDR3 residues: CASSIAQTGIGQPQHF. CDR3 nucleotide sequence: TGTGCCAGTAGTATAGCCCAGACAGGGATCGGTCAGCCCCAGCATTTT.

In its sample, this clone was seen once. This sequence joins TRBV9 and TRBJ2-7; possible D gene TRBD1, 8 bases. The CDR3 has 14 residues. Germline V gene lookup returns CDR1 SGDLS and CDR2 YYNGEE. V lost 2 bases, J lost 6 bases, and 15 bases lay in between. CDR3 in DNA: TGTGCCAGCAGCGTTACAGGGGGGGGGTCCGAGCAGTACTTC. Amino acids: CASSVTGGGSEQYF. Combining the CDR3 with reference TRBV9 and TRBJ2-7 gives the whole variable domain DSGVTQTPKHLITATGQRVTLRCSPRSGDLSVYWYQQSLDQGLQFLIQYYNGEERAKGNILERFSAQQFPDLHSELNLSSLELGDSALYFCASSVTGGGSEQYFGPGTRLTVT.

The V and J genes are TRBV6-5 and TRBJ1-4; a possible D gene is TRBD1 (6 bases). CDR3 length: 15 residues. Trimming cost V 7 bases and J 4 bases, with 16 bases left between them. Germline V gives CDR1 MNHEY, CDR2 SVGAGI. The CDR3 bases are TGTGCCAGCACCTTTTTGGGAGGGGGTAATGAAAAACTGTTTTTT. Its translation: CASTFLGGGNEKLFF.

The gene calls are TRBV25-1 and TRBJ1-1; maybe TRBD1 (5 bases). V was shortened by 6 bases and J by 3 bases, with 20 bases between the two germline ends. The germline V gene encodes CDR1 MGHDK and CDR2 SYGVNS. This CDR3 has 16 residues. CDR3 in amino acids: CASSGPHATGDTEAFF. The CDR3 nucleotides are TGTGCCAGCAGCGGACCTCACGCCACGGGGGACACTGAAGCTTTCTTT. The variable domain in full, with the rest retrieved from reference TRBV25-1 and TRBJ1-1, is EADIYQTPRYLVIGTGKKITLECSQTMGHDKMYWYQQDPGMELHLIHYSYGVNSTEKGDLSSESTVSRIRTEHFPLTLESARPSHTSQYLCASSGPHATGDTEAFFGQGTRLTVV.

In nucleotides, the CDR3 is TGTGCCAGTAGTTGGACAGCGTATAGCAATCAGCCCCAGCATTTT. It yields the protein CASSWTAYSNQPQHF. The V gene is TRBV19, the J gene TRBJ1-5, with D maybe TRBD1 (6 bases). Germline V lookup: CDR1 LNHDA, CDR2 SQIVND (reference sequence). V shed 5 bases and J shed 0 bases, with 11 bases lying between them. The CDR3 length is 15 residues.

The chain links TRBV6-4 to TRBJ1-5; TRBD1 is a possible D gene (5 bases). This CDR3 has 14 residues. V lost 0 bases, J lost 2 bases, and 5 bases lay in between. Germline lookup yields CDR1 MRHNA and CDR2 SNTAGT. CDR3 nucleotide sequence: TGTGCCAGCAGTGACTCAGGGGGCAATCAGCCCCAGCATTTT. Translating gives CASSDSGGNQPQHF.

The V and J genes are TRBV19 and TRBJ1-1; D is undetermined. CDR1 and CDR2 (germline): LNHDA, SQIVND (reference sequence). V lost 3 bases, J lost 1 base, and 6 bases lay in between. The CDR3 length is 13 residues. The CDR3, as DNA: TGTGCCAGTAGTATTTCGGGGAACACTGAAGCTTTCTTT. Protein sequence: CASSISGNTEAFF. Combining the CDR3 with reference TRBV19 and TRBJ1-1 gives the whole variable domain DGGITQSPKYLFRKEGQNVTLSCEQNLNHDAMYWYRQDPGQGLRLIYYSQIVNDFQKGDIAEGYSVSREKKESFPLTVTSAQKNPTAFYLCASSISGNTEAFFGQGTRLTVV.

This clone was recorded only once. This rearrangement joins TRBV6-5 to TRBJ2-7, with D possibly matching TRBD2 (5 bases). CDR3 length equals 13 residues. Per the germline V gene, CDR1 is MNHEY and CDR2 is SVGAGI. V was pared by 4 bases and J by 4 bases, with 11 bases between. The CDR3 reads CASSSRSGYEQYF. In DNA form, the CDR3 reads TGTGCCAGCAGTTCCCGAAGCGGTTACGAGCAGTACTTC.

The rearrangement uses TRBV7-9 and TRBJ2-1; D gene uncertain. Trimming stripped 1 base from V and 8 bases from J, with 3 bases between. The CDR3 runs to 11 residues. Germline V gene data show CDR1 as SEHNR and CDR2 as FQNEAQ (reference sequence). The CDR3 spells CASSLVDEQFF. CDR3 coding DNA: TGTGCCAGCAGCTTAGTCGATGAGCAGTTCTTC.

This chain connects TRBV27 to TRBJ2-1; D is perhaps TRBD1 (5 bases). V lost 0 bases, J lost 12 bases, and 12 bases lay in between. This CDR3 has 13 amino acids. Germline V gene lookup returns CDR1 MNHEY and CDR2 SMNVEV (reference sequence). The CDR3 nucleotides read TGTGCCAGCAGTTTATCTGTGGGGCTCGGGCAGTTCTTC. Its protein is CASSLSVGLGQFF.

V usage is TRBV15 and J usage is TRBJ2-6, with TRBD1 matching over 8 bases. There are 13 residues in the CDR3. The germline V gene has CDR1 LNHNV and CDR2 YYDKDF (reference sequence). Trimming removed 5 bases from V and 12 bases from J; junction bases left unmatched: 6. CDR3 sequence reads: CATSGGTGPVLTF. CDR3 in DNA: TGTGCCACCAGCGGTGGGACAGGTCCCGTCCTGACTTTC.

J is TRBJ2-7 and V is TRBV7-9; D is perhaps TRBD1 (7 bases). The germline V and J ends were trimmed by 6 bases and 1 base, with 13 bases remaining between them. CDR1 is SEHNR and CDR2 is FQNEAQ in the germline V gene (reference sequence). The CDR3 has 14 residues. CDR3 DNA: TGTGCCAGCAGTACAGGGGAGGTTTCCTACGAGCAGTACTTC. Its protein is CASSTGEVSYEQYF. Complete variable domain (other parts from reference TRBV7-9 and TRBJ2-7): DTGVSQNPRHKITKRGQNVTFRCDPISEHNRLYWYRQTLGQGPEFLTYFQNEAQLEKSRLLSDRFSAERPKGSFSTLEIQRTEQGDSAMYLCASSTGEVSYEQYFGPGTRLTVT.

This chain links TRBV9 with TRBJ2-3; TRBD1 aligns across 11 bases. The germline gives CDR1 SGDLS, CDR2 YYNGEE. The CDR3 totals 17 residues. Losses at the gene ends were 1 base for V and 0 bases for J; bases not matched to a gene: 4. The CDR3: CASSVIGTGGSTDTQYF. CDR3 nucleotides: TGTGCCAGCAGCGTAATCGGGACAGGGGGAAGCACAGATACGCAGTATTTT.

The chain combines TRBV7-6 with TRBJ2-2; 8 nucleotides line up with TRBD1. V shed 0 bases and J 1 base; nucleotides not matched to a gene: 4. CDR1 and CDR2 from the germline V gene are SGHVS and FNYEAQ. CDR3 length equals 17 residues. The CDR3 nucleotides are TGTGCCAGCAGCTTAGCTTCTGGGACAGGGAACACCGGGGAGCTGTTTTTT. Its translation: CASSLASGTGNTGELFF.

The V gene is TRBV11-2, the J gene TRBJ2-5, with D perhaps TRBD1 (5 bases). Germline V gives CDR1 SGHAT, CDR2 FQNNGV. V lost 3 bases and J lost 2, with 22 bases in between. The CDR3 spans 18 residues. CDR3 protein: CASSLGSAMVGVQETQYF. The CDR3 DNA reads as TGTGCCAGCAGCTTGGGGTCCGCGATGGTAGGGGTGCAAGAGACCCAGTACTTC.

The gene calls are TRBV13 and TRBJ2-7; TRBD1 matches 7 bases. CDR3 length equals 16 residues. After removal of 5 bases from V and 3 bases from J, the junction contained 13 bases not matched to a gene. CDR1 is PRHDT, CDR2 FYEKMQ, per germline (reference sequence). The CDR3 loop is CASSKRTGADFYEQYF. DNA for the CDR3: TGTGCCAGCAGCAAACGAACAGGGGCTGACTTCTACGAGCAGTACTTC.

The rearrangement uses TRBV7-6 and TRBJ2-3; the D gene is possibly TRBD2 (6 bases). CDR3 length: 15 amino acids. Trimming left V 0 bases short and J 2 bases short, with 9 bases between. CDR1 SGHVS and CDR2 FNYEAQ come from the germline V gene. The CDR3 region is CASSLAGGVTDTQYF. DNA for the CDR3: TGTGCCAGCAGCTTAGCCGGGGGAGTCACAGATACGCAGTATTTT.

This chain connects TRBV6-6 to TRBJ1-6; D might be TRBD1 (6 bases). The CDR3 is 12 amino acids. Looked up from germline, CDR1 is MNHNY and CDR2 is SVGAGI (reference sequence). The CDR3: CAGGGDTSPLHF. The CDR3 nucleotides read TGTGCAGGAGGGGGGGATACTTCACCCCTCCACTTT.

The V gene is TRBV7-9, the J gene TRBJ1-3; D gene ambiguous. Germline CDR1 and CDR2: SEHNR and FQNEAQ (reference sequence). This CDR3 region has 15 residues. V lost 0 bases, J lost 0 bases, and 6 bases lay in between. CDR3 amino acids: CASSLAPSSGNTIYF. The CDR3 DNA reads TGTGCCAGCAGCTTAGCGCCGAGCTCTGGAAACACCATATATTTT.

The chain couples TRBV7-8 to TRBJ1-1; TRBD1 might be the D (5 bases). This CDR3 region has 13 residues. Germline assignment: CDR1 SGHVS and CDR2 FQNEAQ. V dropped 5 bases and J dropped 1 base, with 8 bases sitting between them. CDR3: CASSPGGNTEAFF. CDR3 nucleotides: TGTGCCAGCAGCCCGGGGGGGAACACTGAAGCTTTCTTT.

The genes are TRBV6-6 and TRBJ2-1; TRBD1 agrees at 8 bases. Germline V gene data show CDR1 as MNHNY and CDR2 as SVGAGI (reference sequence). V shed 0 bases, J shed 8 bases, and the junction held 0 bases outside the gene matches. The CDR3 is 13 residues long. The CDR3, as DNA: TGTGCCAGCAGTTACTCGACAGGGGATGAGCAGTTCTTC. Its translation: CASSYSTGDEQFF.